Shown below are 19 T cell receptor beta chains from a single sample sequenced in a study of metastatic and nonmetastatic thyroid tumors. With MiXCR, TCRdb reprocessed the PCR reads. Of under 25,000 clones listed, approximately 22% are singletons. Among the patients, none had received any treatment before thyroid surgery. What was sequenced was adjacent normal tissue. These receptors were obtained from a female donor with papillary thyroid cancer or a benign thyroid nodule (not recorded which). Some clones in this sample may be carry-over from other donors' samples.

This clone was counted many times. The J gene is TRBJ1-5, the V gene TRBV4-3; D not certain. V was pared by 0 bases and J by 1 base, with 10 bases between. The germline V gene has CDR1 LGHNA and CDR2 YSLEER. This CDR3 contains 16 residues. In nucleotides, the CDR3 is TGCGCCAGCAGCCAAGATAGCAGTGGAAGCAATCAGCCCCAGCATTTT. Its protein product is CASSQDSSGSNQPQHF.

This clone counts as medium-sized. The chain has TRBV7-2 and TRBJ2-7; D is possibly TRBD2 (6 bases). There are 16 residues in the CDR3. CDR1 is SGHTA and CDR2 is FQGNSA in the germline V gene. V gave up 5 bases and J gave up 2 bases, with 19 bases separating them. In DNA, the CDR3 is TGTGCCAGCAGCCGTCCTGTGGGCGGGACGACCTACGAGCAGTACTTC. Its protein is CASSRPVGGTTYEQYF.

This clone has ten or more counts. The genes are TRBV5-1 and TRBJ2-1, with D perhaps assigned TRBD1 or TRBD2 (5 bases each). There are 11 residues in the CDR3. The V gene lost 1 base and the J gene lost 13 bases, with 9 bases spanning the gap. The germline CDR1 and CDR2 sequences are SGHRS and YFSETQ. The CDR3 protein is CASSLRGPQFF. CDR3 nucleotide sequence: TGCGCCAGCAGCTTGCGGGGCCCCCAGTTCTTC.

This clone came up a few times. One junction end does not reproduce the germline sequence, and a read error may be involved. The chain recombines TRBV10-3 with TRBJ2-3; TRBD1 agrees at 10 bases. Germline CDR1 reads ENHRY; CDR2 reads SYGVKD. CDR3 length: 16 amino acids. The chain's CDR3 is CAIRGDRGLSTGTQYF. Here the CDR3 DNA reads TGTGCCATCAGGGGGGACAGGGGCCTTAGCACAGGTACGCAGTATTTT.

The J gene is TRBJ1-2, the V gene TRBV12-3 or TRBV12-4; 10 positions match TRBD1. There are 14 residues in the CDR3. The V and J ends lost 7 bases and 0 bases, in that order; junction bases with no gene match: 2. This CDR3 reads CASTDRGPNYGYTF. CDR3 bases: TGTGCCAGCACCGACAGGGGGCCTAACTATGGCTACACCTTC.

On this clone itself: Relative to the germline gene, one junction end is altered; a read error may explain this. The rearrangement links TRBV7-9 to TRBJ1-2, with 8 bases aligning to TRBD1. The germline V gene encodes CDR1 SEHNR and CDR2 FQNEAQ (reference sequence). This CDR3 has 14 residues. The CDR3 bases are TGTGCCAGCAGCCACAAGGACAGGGCCTATGGATACACCTTC. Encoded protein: CASSHKDRAYGYTF.

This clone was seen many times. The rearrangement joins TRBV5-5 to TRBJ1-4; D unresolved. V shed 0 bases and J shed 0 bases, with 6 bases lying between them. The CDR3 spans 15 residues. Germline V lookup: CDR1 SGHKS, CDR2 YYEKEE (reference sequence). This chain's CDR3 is CASSLVETTNEKLFF. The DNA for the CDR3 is TGTGCCAGCAGCTTGGTAGAGACAACTAATGAAAAACTGTTTTTT.

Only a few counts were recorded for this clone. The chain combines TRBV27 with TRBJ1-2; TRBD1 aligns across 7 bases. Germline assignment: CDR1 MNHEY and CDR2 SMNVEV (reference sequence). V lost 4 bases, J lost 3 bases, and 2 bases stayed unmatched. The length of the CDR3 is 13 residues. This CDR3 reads CASSSQGYYGYTF. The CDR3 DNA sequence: TGTGCCAGCAGTTCACAGGGGTACTATGGCTACACCTTC.

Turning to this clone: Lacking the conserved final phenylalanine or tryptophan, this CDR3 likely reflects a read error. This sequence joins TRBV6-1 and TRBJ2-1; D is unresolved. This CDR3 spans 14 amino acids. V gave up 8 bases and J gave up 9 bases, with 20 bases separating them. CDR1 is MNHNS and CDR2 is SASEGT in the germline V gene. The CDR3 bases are TGTGCCAGCTCCCCGGCCCCCTACACCAGTGAGCAGTTCTCC. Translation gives CASSPAPYTSEQFS.

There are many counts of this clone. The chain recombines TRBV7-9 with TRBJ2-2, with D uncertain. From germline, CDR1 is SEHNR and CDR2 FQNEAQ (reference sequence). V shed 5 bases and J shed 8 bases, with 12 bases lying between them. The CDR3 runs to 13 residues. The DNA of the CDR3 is TGTGCCAGCAGCGAGGTGGTGGGTGGGGAGCTGTTTTTT. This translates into CASSEVVGGELFF.

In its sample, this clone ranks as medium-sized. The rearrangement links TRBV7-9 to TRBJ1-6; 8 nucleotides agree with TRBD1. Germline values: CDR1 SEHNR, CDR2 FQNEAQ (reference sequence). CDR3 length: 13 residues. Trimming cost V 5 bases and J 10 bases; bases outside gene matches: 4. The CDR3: CASSIDRGSPLHF. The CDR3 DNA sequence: TGTGCCAGCAGCATCGACAGGGGATCACCCCTCCACTTT.

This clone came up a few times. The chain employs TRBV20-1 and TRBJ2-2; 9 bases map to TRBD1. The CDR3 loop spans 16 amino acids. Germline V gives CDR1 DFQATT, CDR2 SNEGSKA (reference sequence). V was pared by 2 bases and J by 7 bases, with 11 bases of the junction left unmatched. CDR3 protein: CSARRIKQGASGELFF. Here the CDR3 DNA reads TGCAGTGCTAGAAGAATTAAACAGGGGGCCAGCGGGGAGCTGTTTTTT.

CDR3 region: CSASEGTIYGYTF. The CDR3 coding sequence is TGCAGTGCTAGTGAGGGGACCATCTATGGCTACACCTTC. The chain recombines TRBV20-1 with TRBJ1-2; perhaps TRBD1 as D (5 bases). The CDR3 consists of 13 residues. CDR1 is DFQATT, CDR2 SNEGSKA, per germline (reference sequence). V lost 3 bases and J 4 bases, leaving 12 bases between the germline ends.

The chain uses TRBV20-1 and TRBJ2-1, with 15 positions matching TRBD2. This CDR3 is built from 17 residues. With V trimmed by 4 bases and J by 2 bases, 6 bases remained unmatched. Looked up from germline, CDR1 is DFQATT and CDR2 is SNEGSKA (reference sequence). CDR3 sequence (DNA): TGCAGTGCTAAAGGACTAGCGGGAGGGAGCGCCTACAATGAGCAGTTCTTC. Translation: CSAKGLAGGSAYNEQFF.

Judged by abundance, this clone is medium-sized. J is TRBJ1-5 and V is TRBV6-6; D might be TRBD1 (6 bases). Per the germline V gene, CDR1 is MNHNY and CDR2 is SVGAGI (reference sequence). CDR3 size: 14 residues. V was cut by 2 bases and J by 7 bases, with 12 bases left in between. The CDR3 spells CASSYGRGRQPQHF. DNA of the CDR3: TGTGCCAGCAGTTACGGCAGGGGTAGACAGCCCCAGCATTTT.

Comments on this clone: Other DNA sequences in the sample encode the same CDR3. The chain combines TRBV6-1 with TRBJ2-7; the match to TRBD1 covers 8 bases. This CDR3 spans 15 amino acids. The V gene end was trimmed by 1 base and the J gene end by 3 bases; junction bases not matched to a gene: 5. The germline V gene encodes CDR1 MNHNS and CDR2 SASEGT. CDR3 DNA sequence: TGTGCCAGCAGTGAAGACGGGACAGGTAACTACGAGCAGTACTTC. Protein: CASSEDGTGNYEQYF.

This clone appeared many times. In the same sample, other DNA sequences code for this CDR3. CDR3 in DNA: TGTGCCAGCAGTGATCGTAAGGCTGGGGATCAGCCCCAGCATTTT. Encoded protein: CASSDRKAGDQPQHF. This chain links TRBV6-1 with TRBJ1-5; D not certain. The germline V and J ends were trimmed by 3 bases and 5 bases, with 14 bases remaining between them. The CDR3 runs to 15 residues. Germline V CDR1 and CDR2: MNHNS, SASEGT.

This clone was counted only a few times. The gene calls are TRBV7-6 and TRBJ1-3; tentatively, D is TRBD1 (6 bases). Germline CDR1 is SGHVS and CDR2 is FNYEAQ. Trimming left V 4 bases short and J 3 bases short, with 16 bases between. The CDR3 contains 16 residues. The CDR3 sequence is CASSSEQGLSGNTIYF. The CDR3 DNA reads TGTGCCAGCAGCTCCGAACAGGGTCTAAGTGGAAACACCATATATTTT.

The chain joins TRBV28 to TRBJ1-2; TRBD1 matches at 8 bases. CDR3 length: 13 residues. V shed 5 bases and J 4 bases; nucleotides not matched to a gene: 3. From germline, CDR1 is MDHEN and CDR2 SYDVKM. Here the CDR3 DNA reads TGTGCCAGCAGTGACGGGACAGGCTATGGCTACACCTTC. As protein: CASSDGTGYGYTF.